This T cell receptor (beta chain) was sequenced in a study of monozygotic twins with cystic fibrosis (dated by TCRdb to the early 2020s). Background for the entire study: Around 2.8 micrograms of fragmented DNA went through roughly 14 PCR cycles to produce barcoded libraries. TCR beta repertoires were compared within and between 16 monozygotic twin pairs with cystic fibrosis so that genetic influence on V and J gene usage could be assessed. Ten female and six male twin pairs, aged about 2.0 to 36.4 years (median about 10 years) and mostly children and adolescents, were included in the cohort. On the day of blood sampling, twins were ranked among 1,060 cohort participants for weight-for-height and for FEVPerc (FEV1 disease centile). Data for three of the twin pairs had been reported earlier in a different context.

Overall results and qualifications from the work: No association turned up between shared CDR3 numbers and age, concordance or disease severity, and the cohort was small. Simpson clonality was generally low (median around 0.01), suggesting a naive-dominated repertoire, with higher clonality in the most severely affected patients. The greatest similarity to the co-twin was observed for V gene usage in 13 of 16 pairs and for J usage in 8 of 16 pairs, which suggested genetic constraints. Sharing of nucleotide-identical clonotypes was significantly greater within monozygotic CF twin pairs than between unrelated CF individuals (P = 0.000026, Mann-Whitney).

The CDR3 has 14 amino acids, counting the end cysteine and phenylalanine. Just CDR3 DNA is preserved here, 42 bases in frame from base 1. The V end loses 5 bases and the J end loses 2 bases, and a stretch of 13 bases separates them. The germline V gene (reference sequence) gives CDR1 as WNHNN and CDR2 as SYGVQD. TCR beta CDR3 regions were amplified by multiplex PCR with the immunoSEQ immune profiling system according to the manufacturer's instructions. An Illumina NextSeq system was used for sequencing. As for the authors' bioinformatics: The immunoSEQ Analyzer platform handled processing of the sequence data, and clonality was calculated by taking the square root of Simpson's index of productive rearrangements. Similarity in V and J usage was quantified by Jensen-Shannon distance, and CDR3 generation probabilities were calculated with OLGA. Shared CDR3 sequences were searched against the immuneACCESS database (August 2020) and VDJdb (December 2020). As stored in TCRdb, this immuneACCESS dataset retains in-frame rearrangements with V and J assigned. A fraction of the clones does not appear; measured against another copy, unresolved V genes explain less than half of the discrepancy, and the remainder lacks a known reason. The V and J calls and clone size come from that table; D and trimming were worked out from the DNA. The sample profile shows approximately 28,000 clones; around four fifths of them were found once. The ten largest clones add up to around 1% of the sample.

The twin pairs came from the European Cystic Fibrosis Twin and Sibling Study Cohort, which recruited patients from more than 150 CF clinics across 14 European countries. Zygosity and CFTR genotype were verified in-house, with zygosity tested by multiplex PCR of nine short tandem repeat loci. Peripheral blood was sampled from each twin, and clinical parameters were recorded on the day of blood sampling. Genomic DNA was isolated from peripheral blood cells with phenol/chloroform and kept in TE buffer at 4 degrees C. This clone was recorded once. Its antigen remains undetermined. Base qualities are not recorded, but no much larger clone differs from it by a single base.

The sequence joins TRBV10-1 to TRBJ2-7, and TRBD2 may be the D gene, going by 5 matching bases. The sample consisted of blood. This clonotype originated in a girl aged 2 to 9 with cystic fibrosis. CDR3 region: CASSPGGSTYEQYF. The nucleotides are TGCGCCAGCAGTCCCGGAGGTAGCACCTACGAGCAGTACTTC.